These 10 T cell receptor beta chains were sequenced from one sample in a study of T cell changes during pregnancy in multiple sclerosis. TCRdb keeps only in-frame clones here, not all; method: immunoSEQ multiplex PCR. The top ten clones hold 3.1% of a sample with fewer than 110,000 clones, about 90% of them seen once. Material: peripheral blood, obtained in the second trimester of pregnancy. The receptors come from a female donor with multiple sclerosis, enrolled in a pregnancy study.

In its sample, this clone was seen once. The V and J genes are TRBV7-2 and TRBJ1-5; TRBD1 agrees at 7 bases. The CDR3 spans 14 residues. Per germline, CDR1 SGHTA and CDR2 FQGNSA. Trimming removed 3 bases from V and 6 bases from J; junction bases left unmatched: 5. DNA for the CDR3: TGTGCCAGCAGCTTGCGACAGGGAGGTCAGCCCCAGCATTTT. This translates into CASSLRQGGQPQHF.

The chain joins TRBV5-4 to TRBJ2-1, with 12 nucleotides matching TRBD2. There are 16 residues in the CDR3. Germline V gene lookup returns CDR1 SGHNT and CDR2 YYREEE (reference sequence). Trimming at V came to 4 bases and at J to 5 bases, leaving 7 bases not matched to a gene. CDR3: CASSHRLAGVDNEQFF. The CDR3 DNA reads TGTGCCAGCAGCCACCGACTAGCGGGAGTCGACAATGAGCAGTTCTTC.

This clone showed up just a few times. V is TRBV7-8 and J is TRBJ1-1, with 10 positions matching TRBD1. CDR1 is SGHVS and CDR2 is FQNEAQ in the germline V gene. After removal of 1 base from V and 11 bases from J, the junction contained 7 bases not matched to a gene. This CDR3 is built from 14 residues. The CDR3 region is CASSLVGQGEGAFF. The CDR3 bases are TGTGCCAGCAGCTTAGTCGGACAGGGGGAAGGTGCTTTCTTT. Using reference TRBV7-8 and TRBJ1-1 for the parts outside the CDR3, the full variable domain is GAGVSQSPRYKVAKRGQDVALRCDPISGHVSLFWYQQALGQGPEFLTYFQNEAQLDKSGLPSDRFFAERPEGSVSTLKIQRTQQEDSAVYLCASSLVGQGEGAFFGQGTRLTVV.

The chain is built from TRBV28 and TRBJ1-1, with 8 bases matching TRBD1. The V gene's germline CDR1 is MDHEN and CDR2 SYDVKM. Trimming at V came to 6 bases and at J to 7 bases, leaving 13 bases not matched to a gene. This CDR3 is 15 amino acids long. For the CDR3, the DNA is TGTGCCAGCAGCTACCCCCGAGGACAGGGTGGTGAAGCTTTCTTT. This gives the protein CASSYPRGQGGEAFF.

V usage is TRBV2 and J usage is TRBJ2-5, with 10 bases identical to TRBD2. CDR3 length equals 15 residues. CDR1 SNHLY and CDR2 FYNNEI come from the germline V gene. The ends lost 6 bases at V and 5 bases at J; junction bases unmatched: 9. The CDR3 coding sequence is TGTGCCAGCAGGGAGCGGGGACTAGCGAGTGAGACCCAGTACTTC. Protein product: CASRERGLASETQYF. The full variable domain, with the rest looked up from reference TRBV2 and TRBJ2-5, is EPEVTQTPSHQVTQMGQEVILRCVPISNHLYFYWYRQILGQKVEFLVSFYNNEISEKSEIFDDQFSVERPDGSNFTLKIRSTKLEDSAMYFCASRERGLASETQYFGPGTRLLVL.

The DNA for the CDR3 is TGTGCCAGCAGTTTTAGGGGCACCGGGGAGCTGTTTTTT. It yields the protein CASSFRGTGELFF. The chain links TRBV27 to TRBJ2-2, with D perhaps matching TRBD1 (5 bases). CDR1 is MNHEY, CDR2 SMNVEV, per germline (reference sequence). With 3 bases removed from V and 4 bases from J, the gap between germline ends came to 6 bases. This CDR3 region has 13 residues.

V gene TRBV29-1 combines with J gene TRBJ2-4; 7 bases align to TRBD1. CDR3 length equals 14 residues. The germline CDR1 and CDR2 sequences are SQVTM and ANQGSEA. V lost 6 bases, J lost 5 bases, and 10 bases stayed unmatched. DNA of the CDR3: TGCAGCGTCGAAAACAGGGGTGGAGAAAACATTCAGTACTTC. Protein: CSVENRGGENIQYF.

The chain has TRBV9 and TRBJ1-1; D ambiguous. V was shortened by 0 bases and J by 4 bases, with 7 bases between the two germline ends. Germline lookup yields CDR1 SGDLS and CDR2 YYNGEE. CDR3 length: 13 amino acids. In DNA, the CDR3 is TGTGCCAGCAGCGTAGAGGAGGGCACTGAAGCTTTCTTT. Encoded protein: CASSVEEGTEAFF.

This chain connects TRBV10-3 to TRBJ1-2; 9 bases agree with TRBD1. Germline assignment: CDR1 ENHRY and CDR2 SYGVKD. The CDR3 covers 13 residues. V shed 4 bases, J shed 13 bases, and the junction held 10 bases outside the gene matches. The CDR3 reads CAISGGQGFTSTF. The CDR3 nucleotides are TGTGCCATCAGTGGGGGACAGGGTTTTACGAGCACCTTC.

As regards this clone: The sample carries other DNA sequences with the same CDR3. The genes are TRBV6-6 and TRBJ2-1; D remains ambiguous. In germline, CDR1 is MNHNY, CDR2 SVGAGI (reference sequence). The CDR3 runs to 11 residues. Trimming shortened V by 6 bases and J by 9 bases, and 9 bases separated the two germline ends. The CDR3 DNA follows: TGTGCCAGCAGCCCCGGTGGTGAGCAGTTCTTC. Translation gives CASSPGGEQFF.